The present T cell receptor (beta chain) was sequenced within a study of shared T cell receptors in the human thymus (dated by TCRdb to the early 2020s). Concerning the study at large: The study examined how self-reactive, shared T-cell receptor alpha chains are generated in the human thymus.

The library relied on the immunoSEQ multiplex PCR assay. In its TCRdb copy, this immuneACCESS table keeps in-frame sequences only and misses some clones. Where compared with another copy, unresolved V genes explain less than half of these, and the others have no known cause. This sample comprises hundreds of thousands of clones, approximately 80% of them detected only once. Less than 0.015% of the sample lies in the top ten. In the case of this clone: Its antigen target is currently unknown. One base away there is no much larger clone; base qualities are not given.

The CDR3 runs 13 amino acids, cysteine and phenylalanine included. Of all the DNA, just the CDR3 is kept, 39 bases in frame from base 1. The germline V gene sets CDR1 to SGDLS and CDR2 to YYNGEE. The V and J ends are trimmed by 1 base and 8 bases, leaving 9 bases between them. In addition, the sample was reused for a study of human thymus T cells. The other study reports the following: The donors were immunologically healthy infants in Finland who had open corrective cardiac surgery for congenital heart defects. The thymus tissue came from surgical resects taken out during corrective cardiac surgery. Both the thymic and the peripheral blood repertoires appeared to show biased V and J gene segment usage. Highly overlapping thymic TCR repertoires among unrelated individuals were reported in the related research. The study described the TCR alpha and beta repertoires in under 10 infant thymus samples and a few matching peripheral blood samples. Donor ages ranged from roughly 7 to 250 days, and the cohort comprised six male and a couple of female infants. Thymocytes were released mechanically from tissue and stored at -70 °C as pellets of about 10-34 million cells. A QIAsymphony instrument was used to extract genomic DNA from frozen cell pellets. The immunoSEQ multiplex PCR assay was used to amplify the TCRB and TCRAD loci from a standardized amount of quality-controlled genomic DNA. The V(D)J region was spanned by amplicons of a length sufficient to cover the CDR3 and to identify V and J genes. Amplicon sequencing was performed on an Illumina platform through the commercial immunoSEQ service. Corrections for primer bias and sequencing errors followed previously described methods, while TCRAD and TCRB definitions were based on the IMGT database. Repertoires were analysed with immunoSEQ Analyzer 3.0 and VDJTools, covering basic statistics, V/J segment usage, diversity estimates, rarefaction and pairwise overlap. Chao1, ChaoE, Efron-Thisted, Shannon and inverse Simpson indices were used to estimate diversity, which was also estimated on datasets down-sampled to the smallest sample. Repertoire overlap was determined by strict matching of CDR3 nucleotide sequence, V gene and J gene, and Jaccard-based multidimensional scaling clustering was applied. On average, thymus samples yielded about 810,000 unique TCRB clonotypes, whereas blood samples yielded about 80,000.

Here the chain combines TRBV9 and TRBJ2-2; too little of a D gene remains to name it. The sequenced material came from thymocytes. This sequence originates from a boy under two years old with a congenital heart defect. Donor details come from another sample of the same person, matched by shared clones. The CDR3 loop reads CASSVYTWGELFF. The bases are TGTGCCAGCAGCGTATATACTTGGGGGGAGCTGTTTTTT.